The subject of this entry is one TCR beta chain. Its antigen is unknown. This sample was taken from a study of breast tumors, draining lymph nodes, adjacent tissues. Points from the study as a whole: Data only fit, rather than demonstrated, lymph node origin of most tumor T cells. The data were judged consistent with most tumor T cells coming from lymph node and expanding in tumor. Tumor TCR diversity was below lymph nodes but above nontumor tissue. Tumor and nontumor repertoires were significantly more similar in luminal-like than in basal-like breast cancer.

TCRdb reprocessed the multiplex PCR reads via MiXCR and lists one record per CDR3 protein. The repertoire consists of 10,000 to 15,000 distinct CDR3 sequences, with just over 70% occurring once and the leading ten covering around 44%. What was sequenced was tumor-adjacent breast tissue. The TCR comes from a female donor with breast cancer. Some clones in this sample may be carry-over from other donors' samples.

The CDR3 nucleotides are TGTGCCAGCAGTCTCACACCCGGGGAGCTGTTTTTT. Translated: CASSLTPGELFF. This chain uses TRBV7-9 with TRBJ2-2; no clear D. The CDR3 sequence is 12 residues long. The germline V and J ends were trimmed by 6 bases and 6 bases, with 8 bases remaining between them. Germline loops: CDR1 SEHNR, CDR2 FQNEAQ (reference sequence).